This T cell receptor beta chain was recorded in a study of spatial heterogeneity in lung cancer (dated by TCRdb to between 2019 and 2020). Context from the whole study: Beta-chain transcripts were consistently detected in greater numbers than alpha-chain transcripts, which likely reflects a higher abundance of beta-chain transcripts. The study quantitatively compared TCR alpha and beta repertoires across multiple tumor regions, matched nontumor lung and blood in non-small cell lung cancer. Nonsynonymous mutation counts, determined by whole-exome sequencing of tumor tissue, were related to features of the TCR repertoire. In the raw uncorrected reads, each unique combination of TCR and UMI appeared more than ten times on average. Both alpha and beta chains were TCR-sequenced in approximately 220 tumor regions, under 80 matched nontumor lung samples and around 54 PBMC samples obtained at surgery. In tumor regions, TCR transcript counts showed a strong correlation with a T cell transcriptional module score from matched bulk RNA-seq. What the study reported, not specific to this receptor: The number of expanded intratumoral alpha and beta TCRs correlated with the tumor nonsynonymous mutation count. Additional single-cell paired TCR alpha and beta sequencing was considered necessary to confirm, at a functional level, the hypothesis that regional TCRs recognize regional mutations. TCR-seq coverage of tumor T cells was estimated at only 5.5% to 8.5% for alpha chains and approximately 12% for beta chains. The count of ubiquitous expanded TCRs correlated with the count of ubiquitous nonsynonymous mutations, and the count of regional expanded TCRs correlated with the count of regional nonsynonymous mutations.

Clipping removes 7 bases from V and 10 bases from J, with 11 as the unmatched junction base count. CDR1 is given as ENHRY and CDR2 as SYGVKD, both from the germline V gene. Inclusive of the bounding cysteine and phenylalanine, the CDR3 is 14 residues long. The retained sequence is limited to the CDR3, 42 bases, with the frame set at the first base. The time point label on this specimen signifies: sample taken at primary tumor resection. Samples were obtained from 72 patients with early-stage, untreated non-small cell lung cancer from the lung TRACERx cohort. TCR sequencing used whole RNA extracted from tumor and nontumor lung tissue, or from cryopreserved PBMC samples, without cell sorting. A patient was chosen for TCR sequencing only when enough RNA was available from at least two tumor regions. Before selection, tumor and adjacent nontumor lung specimens were reviewed by a lung pathologist. Library method: 5' RACE. The sample was run on a NextSeq 500. To allow correction of PCR and sequencing errors, the TCR library protocol tagged every TCR cDNA molecule with a unique molecular identifier. The authors processed their data as follows. TCR identification, UMI-based error correction and CDR3 extraction were all carried out with Decombinator tools. TCRs above a frequency of 2 per 1,000, corresponding to the top 1% of the tumor frequency distribution, were defined as expanded. Expanded tumor TCRs were classed as regional if statistically deemed absent (corrected P<0.05) from at least one tumor region, otherwise ubiquitous. Each repertoire was subsampled 100 times to 5,000 TCRs, after which Renyi diversity was computed with the R vegan package. To build CDR3 similarity networks, amino acid triplet string-kernel similarity was used, and CDR3s were connected when their pairwise similarity was above 0.82. The raw public reads went through TCRdb reprocessing: fastp at Q25, MiXCR clone calling, in-frame beta chains kept. One record per CDR3 amino acid sequence lists the most common genes and DNA. TCRdb's processing, not the study's, gives the V and J calls here. Within this sample are some 10,000 distinct CDR3 sequences, with about 5.7% of them counted one time only. The ten most abundant clones make up around 10% of the sample.

By its share of the sample, this clonotype is medium-sized (0.01 to 0.1%). This clone's antigen is unknown. One base away there is no much larger clone; base qualities are not given. This beta chain turned up in a library designed for alpha chains; as an off-target read, its abundance says little. The starting material was lung tumor tissue, obtained at surgery. This receptor chain uses TRBV10-3 and TRBJ1-4; the junction holds 8 bases that match TRBD1. The source of this sequence is a male donor with early-stage non-small cell lung cancer. The sequenced DNA is TGTGCCATCACCCCGGACAGGGAATCGGGAAAACTGTTTTTT. Its coded protein is CAITPDRESGKLFF.